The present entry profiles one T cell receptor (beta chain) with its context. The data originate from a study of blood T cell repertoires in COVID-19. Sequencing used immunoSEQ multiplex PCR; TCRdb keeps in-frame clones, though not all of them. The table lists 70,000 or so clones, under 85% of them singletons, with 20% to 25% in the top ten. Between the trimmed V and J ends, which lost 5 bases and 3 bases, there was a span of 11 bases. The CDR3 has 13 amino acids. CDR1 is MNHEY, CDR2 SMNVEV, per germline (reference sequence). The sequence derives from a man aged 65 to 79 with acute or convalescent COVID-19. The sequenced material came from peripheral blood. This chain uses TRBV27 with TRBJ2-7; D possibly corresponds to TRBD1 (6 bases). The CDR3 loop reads CASSKGHLYEQYF. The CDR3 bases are TGTGCCAGCAGTAAGGGACACCTCTACGAGCAGTACTTC.